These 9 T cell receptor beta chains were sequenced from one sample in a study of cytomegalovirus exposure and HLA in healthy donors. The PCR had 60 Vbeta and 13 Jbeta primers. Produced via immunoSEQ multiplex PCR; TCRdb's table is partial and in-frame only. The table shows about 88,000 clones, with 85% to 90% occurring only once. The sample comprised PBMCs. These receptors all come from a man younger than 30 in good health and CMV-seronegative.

The CDR3 nucleotides are TGTGCCAGCGGGTTGACTAGCTCCTACAATGAGCAGTTCTTC. Translated: CASGLTSSYNEQFF. This rearrangement joins TRBV6-5 to TRBJ2-1, with D possibly being TRBD2 (6 bases). This CDR3 comprises 14 residues. From germline, CDR1 is MNHEY and CDR2 SVGAGI. V lost 8 bases and J 0 bases, leaving 11 bases between the germline ends.

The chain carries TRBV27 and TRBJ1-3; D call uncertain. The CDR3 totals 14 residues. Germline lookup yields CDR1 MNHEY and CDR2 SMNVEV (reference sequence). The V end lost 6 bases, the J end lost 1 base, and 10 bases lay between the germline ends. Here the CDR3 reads CASRGRGSGNTIYF. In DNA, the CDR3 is TGTGCCAGCAGGGGTCGGGGTTCTGGAAACACCATATATTTT.

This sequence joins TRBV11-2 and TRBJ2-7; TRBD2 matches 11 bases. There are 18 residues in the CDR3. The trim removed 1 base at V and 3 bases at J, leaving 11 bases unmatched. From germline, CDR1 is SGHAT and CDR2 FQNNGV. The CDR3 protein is CASSLGVFRLAGIYEQYF. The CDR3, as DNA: TGTGCCAGCAGCTTAGGTGTTTTCCGACTAGCGGGGATCTACGAGCAGTACTTC.

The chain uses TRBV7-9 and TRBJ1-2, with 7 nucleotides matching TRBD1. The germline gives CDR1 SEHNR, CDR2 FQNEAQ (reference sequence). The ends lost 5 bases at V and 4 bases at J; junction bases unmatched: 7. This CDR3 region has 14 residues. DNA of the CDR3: TGTGCCAGCAGCCGCCAGGGGGATGGCTATGGCTACACCTTC. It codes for CASSRQGDGYGYTF.

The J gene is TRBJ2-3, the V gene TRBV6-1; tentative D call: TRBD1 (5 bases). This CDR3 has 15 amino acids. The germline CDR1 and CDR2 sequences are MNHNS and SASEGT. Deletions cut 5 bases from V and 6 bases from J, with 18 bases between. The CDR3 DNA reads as TGTGCCAGCAGTCCCAGTGCTAGGGGATTGGATACGCAGTATTTT. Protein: CASSPSARGLDTQYF.

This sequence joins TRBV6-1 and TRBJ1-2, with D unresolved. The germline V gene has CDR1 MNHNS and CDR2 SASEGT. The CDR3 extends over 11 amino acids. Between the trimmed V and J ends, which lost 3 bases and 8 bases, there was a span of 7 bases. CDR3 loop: CASSEAGGYTF. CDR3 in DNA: TGTGCCAGCAGTGAGGCCGGGGGCTACACCTTC.

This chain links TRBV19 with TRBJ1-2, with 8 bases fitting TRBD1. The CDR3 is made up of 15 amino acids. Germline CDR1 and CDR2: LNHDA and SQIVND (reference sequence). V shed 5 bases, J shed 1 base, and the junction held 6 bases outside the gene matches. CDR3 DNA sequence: TGTGCCAGTAGTCAAGCCGGACAGGGTAACTATGGCTACACCTTC. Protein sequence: CASSQAGQGNYGYTF.

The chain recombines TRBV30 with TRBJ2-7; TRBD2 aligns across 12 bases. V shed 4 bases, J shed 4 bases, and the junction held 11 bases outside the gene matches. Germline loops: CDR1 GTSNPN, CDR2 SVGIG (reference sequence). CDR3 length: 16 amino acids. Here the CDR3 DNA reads TGTGCCTGGACCCCGCTGACTAGCGGGAGTTCTTACGAGCAGTACTTC. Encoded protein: CAWTPLTSGSSYEQYF.

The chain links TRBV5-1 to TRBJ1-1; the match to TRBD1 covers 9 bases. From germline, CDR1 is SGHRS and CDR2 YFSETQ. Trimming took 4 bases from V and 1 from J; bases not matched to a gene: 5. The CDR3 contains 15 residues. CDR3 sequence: CASSPGQGTNTEAFF. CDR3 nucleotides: TGCGCCAGCAGCCCGGGACAGGGTACGAACACTGAAGCTTTCTTT.